This T cell receptor (beta chain) was captured by sequencing in a study of identical twins. Regarding the study as a whole: Within beta out-of-frame sequences, the excess sharing observed between twins was weaker.

There are 15 residues in the CDR3. Per germline, CDR1 SQVTM and CDR2 ANQGSEA. J lost 9 bases, V lost 2 bases, and 12 bases had no gene match. TCRdb recomputed calls from the 5' RACE reads with MiXCR, one row per CDR3 protein. The sample has hundreds of thousands of distinct CDR3 sequences, about 7% seen once. This clonotype has more than one count but fewer than ten. Antigen: not known. These data are also associated with another study on yellow fever vaccine responses in identical twins.

The receptor comes from a young woman in good health. Sequencing was carried out using PBMCs. The J gene is TRBJ2-1, the V gene TRBV29-1; TRBD2 aligns across 8 bases. CDR3 residues: CSVEILGLGWGEQFF. As DNA, the CDR3 is TGCAGCGTTGAAATCCTGGGACTAGGGTGGGGTGAGCAGTTCTTC.